This T cell receptor beta chain appears in the sequencing data of a study of graft-versus-host responses after intestinal transplantation. The repertoire was sequenced with immunoSEQ multiplex PCR; TCRdb's copy has only in-frame clones and lacks some. In the table there are about 88,000 clones, roughly 92% of which are singletons. V was trimmed by 1 base and J by 0 bases, leaving 7 bases between them. Germline V CDR1 and CDR2: SQVTM, ANQGSEA. The CDR3 sequence is 14 residues long. Notes on this clone: Its target is unknown.

The clonotype comes from a human donor who received an intestinal transplant. The chain combines TRBV29-1 with TRBJ2-1, with D hard to call. Sequenced material: unstimulated CD4+ T cells sorted from spleen or lymph node cells, taken before intestinal transplant. The CDR3 DNA is TGCAGCGTTGAAGCCTGGAGCTCCTACAATGAGCAGTTCTTC. This codes for CSVEAWSSYNEQFF.